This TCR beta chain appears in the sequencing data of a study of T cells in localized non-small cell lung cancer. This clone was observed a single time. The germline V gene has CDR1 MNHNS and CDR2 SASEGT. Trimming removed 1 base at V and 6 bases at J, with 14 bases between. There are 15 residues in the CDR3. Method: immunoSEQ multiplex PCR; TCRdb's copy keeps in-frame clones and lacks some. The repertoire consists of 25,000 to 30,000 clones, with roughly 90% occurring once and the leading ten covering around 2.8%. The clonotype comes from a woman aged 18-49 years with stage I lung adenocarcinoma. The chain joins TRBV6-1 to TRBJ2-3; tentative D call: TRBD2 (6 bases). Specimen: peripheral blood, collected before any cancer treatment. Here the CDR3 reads CASSEVRGSQDTQYF. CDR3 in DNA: TGTGCCAGCAGTGAAGTTCGGGGGTCGCAGGATACGCAGTATTTT.